Listed below are T cell receptor beta chains from one sample, sequenced in a study of TIL therapy for anti-PD-1-resistant metastatic lung cancer. Method: immunoSEQ multiplex PCR; TCRdb's copy keeps in-frame clones and lacks some. The repertoire holds approximately 53,000 clones, with 70% to 80% as singletons. Sequenced here: blood, sampled at baseline. The receptor source for this set is a woman between 25 and 80 years old with non-small cell lung cancer. CDR3s include the opening cysteine and the closing phenylalanine or tryptophan. The D gene is left open where the match is weak. Part of the rows lack a size; the others show once, few, many or a class for expanded clones.

cdr3_aa: CASSLGQADYGYTF; cdr3_nt: TGTGCCAGCAGCTTAGGTCAGGCGGACTATGGCTACACCTTC; v_call: TRBV7-2; j_call: TRBJ1-2; d_call: NA; clone_size: few
cdr3_aa: CASSRTVNQPQHF; cdr3_nt: TGTGCCAGCAGTAGGACAGTCAATCAGCCCCAGCATTTT; v_call: TRBV5-8; j_call: TRBJ1-5; d_call: NA; clone_size: few
cdr3_aa: CATSRDGNFANTQYF; cdr3_nt: TGTGCCACCAGCAGAGATGGGAACTTTGCGAATACGCAGTATTTT; v_call: TRBV15; j_call: TRBJ2-3; d_call: NA; clone_size: NA
cdr3_aa: CASSLGLTYEQYF; cdr3_nt: TGTGCCAGTAGTTTGGGACTAACCTACGAGCAGTACTTC; v_call: TRBV19; j_call: TRBJ2-7; d_call: TRBD2; clone_size: NA
cdr3_aa: CASSQDPRLAGTYNEQFF; cdr3_nt: TGTGCCAGCAGCCAAGATCCGAGACTAGCGGGAACCTACAATGAGCAGTTCTTC; v_call: TRBV14; j_call: TRBJ2-1; d_call: TRBD2; clone_size: NA
cdr3_aa: CASSPLANEQYF; cdr3_nt: TGTGCCAGCAGTCCGCTCGCTAACGAGCAGTACTTC; v_call: TRBV6-6; j_call: TRBJ2-7; d_call: NA; clone_size: NA
cdr3_aa: CASSLGPGQGRRSSNEKLFF; cdr3_nt: TGCGCCAGCAGCTTGGGCCCAGGGCAGGGGCGCCGGTCATCTAATGAAAAACTGTTTTTT; v_call: TRBV5-1; j_call: TRBJ1-4; d_call: NA; clone_size: NA
cdr3_aa: CASSTLGQGALDIQYF; cdr3_nt: TGCGCCAGCAGCACCCTCGGACAGGGGGCCTTGGACATTCAGTACTTC; v_call: TRBV5-1; j_call: TRBJ2-4; d_call: TRBD1; clone_size: NA
cdr3_aa: CASSKVGQGTAGDENTIYF; cdr3_nt: TGTGCCAGTAGTAAGGTTGGACAGGGGACGGCTGGCGATGAAAACACCATATATTTT; v_call: TRBV19; j_call: TRBJ1-3; d_call: TRBD1; clone_size: NA
cdr3_aa: CASSTQGSETQYF; cdr3_nt: TGCGCCAGCAGCACCCAGGGTTCAGAGACCCAGTACTTC; v_call: TRBV5-1; j_call: TRBJ2-5; d_call: NA; clone_size: NA
cdr3_aa: CASSRDRGPGNTIYF; cdr3_nt: TGTGCCAGCAGTCGGGACAGGGGGCCTGGAAACACCATATATTTT; v_call: TRBV2; j_call: TRBJ1-3; d_call: TRBD1; clone_size: NA
cdr3_aa: CASNLQGQVYGYTF; cdr3_nt: TGTGCCAGCAACCTTCAGGGACAGGTCTATGGCTACACCTTC; v_call: TRBV2; j_call: TRBJ1-2; d_call: TRBD1; clone_size: NA
cdr3_aa: CASSLELTQETQYF; cdr3_nt: TGTGCCAGCAGCTTAGAATTGACACAAGAGACCCAGTACTTC; v_call: TRBV11-2; j_call: TRBJ2-5; d_call: NA; clone_size: NA
cdr3_aa: CASSTLGRVRREQYF; cdr3_nt: TGTGCCAGCAGCACCCTGGGCAGGGTTAGGCGCGAGCAGTACTTC; v_call: TRBV7-4; j_call: TRBJ2-7; d_call: NA; clone_size: NA
cdr3_aa: CASSYSKQAEQYF; cdr3_nt: TGTGCCAGCAGTTACTCGAAACAGGCCGAGCAGTACTTC; v_call: TRBV6-5; j_call: TRBJ2-7; d_call: NA; clone_size: NA
cdr3_aa: CASTPGGVLNEQYF; cdr3_nt: TGTGCCAGCACCCCTGGGGGGGTTTTAAACGAGCAGTACTTC; v_call: TRBV28; j_call: TRBJ2-7; d_call: TRBD2; clone_size: NA
cdr3_aa: CASSLRVGNGYTF; cdr3_nt: TGTGCCAGCAGCCTTCGGGTAGGGAATGGCTACACCTTC; v_call: TRBV5-6; j_call: TRBJ1-2; d_call: NA; clone_size: few
cdr3_aa: CASVLGAGEEKLFF; cdr3_nt: TGTGCCAGCGTGCTGGGGGCGGGAGAAGAAAAACTGTTTTTT; v_call: TRBV6-6; j_call: TRBJ1-4; d_call: NA; clone_size: few
cdr3_aa: CASSVVPRRTGGYEQYF; cdr3_nt: TGTGCCAGCAGCGTAGTTCCCCGTAGAACAGGGGGCTACGAGCAGTACTTC; v_call: TRBV9; j_call: TRBJ2-7; d_call: TRBD1; clone_size: NA
cdr3_aa: CASSQPAQGIGQPQHF; cdr3_nt: TGCGCCAGCAGCCAACCGGCACAGGGGATCGGGCAGCCCCAGCATTTT; v_call: TRBV4-1; j_call: TRBJ1-5; d_call: TRBD1; clone_size: once
cdr3_aa: CASSISGTGSAPLHF; cdr3_nt: TGTGCCAGCAGCATATCCGGGACGGGATCAGCGCCCCTCCACTTT; v_call: TRBV5-4; j_call: TRBJ1-6; d_call: NA; clone_size: NA
cdr3_aa: CASSLFPNRAYGYTF; cdr3_nt: TGTGCCAGCAGCTTGTTCCCCAACAGGGCTTATGGCTACACCTTC; v_call: TRBV5-6; j_call: TRBJ1-2; d_call: NA; clone_size: NA
cdr3_aa: CASSPGVSYEQYF; cdr3_nt: TGTGCCAGCAGCCCAGGGGTTTCCTACGAGCAGTACTTC; v_call: TRBV13; j_call: TRBJ2-7; d_call: NA; clone_size: NA
cdr3_aa: CAISEEGLAGVSDTQYF; cdr3_nt: TGTGCCATCAGTGAAGAGGGACTAGCGGGAGTATCAGATACGCAGTATTTT; v_call: TRBV10-3; j_call: TRBJ2-3; d_call: TRBD2; clone_size: NA
cdr3_aa: CAWSGQPRGYGYTF; cdr3_nt: TGTGCCTGGAGTGGGCAGCCTCGGGGCTATGGCTACACCTTC; v_call: TRBV30; j_call: TRBJ1-2; d_call: NA; clone_size: NA
cdr3_aa: CASIYSGSNEQFF; cdr3_nt: TGTGCCAGCATCTATAGCGGGAGCAATGAGCAGTTCTTC; v_call: TRBV2; j_call: TRBJ2-1; d_call: TRBD2; clone_size: NA
cdr3_aa: CASSIVPRVAKNIQYF; cdr3_nt: TGTGCCAGTAGTATAGTTCCCAGAGTAGCCAAAAACATTCAGTACTTC; v_call: TRBV19; j_call: TRBJ2-4; d_call: NA; clone_size: NA
cdr3_aa: CSPRTSGRGYEQYF; cdr3_nt: TGCAGCCCCCGGACTAGCGGGAGAGGCTACGAGCAGTACTTC; v_call: TRBV29-1; j_call: TRBJ2-7; d_call: TRBD2; clone_size: NA
cdr3_aa: CASISAGDGETQYF; cdr3_nt: TGTGCCAGCATCTCCGCGGGAGACGGAGAGACCCAGTACTTC; v_call: TRBV6-5; j_call: TRBJ2-5; d_call: TRBD2; clone_size: once
cdr3_aa: CASSLTGMGNTIYF; cdr3_nt: TGCGCCAGCAGCCTGACCGGAATGGGAAACACCATATATTTT; v_call: TRBV5-1; j_call: TRBJ1-3; d_call: NA; clone_size: NA
cdr3_aa: CASSTEQELYGYTF; cdr3_nt: TGTGCCAGTAGTACCGAACAGGAACTTTATGGCTACACCTTC; v_call: TRBV19; j_call: TRBJ1-2; d_call: NA; clone_size: NA
cdr3_aa: CASRTDSNTEAFF; cdr3_nt: TGTGCCAGTAGAACTGACAGCAACACTGAAGCTTTCTTT; v_call: TRBV28; j_call: TRBJ1-1; d_call: NA; clone_size: NA
cdr3_aa: CASSLAYNEQFF; cdr3_nt: TGTGCCAGCAGCTTGGCGTACAATGAGCAGTTCTTC; v_call: TRBV7-2; j_call: TRBJ2-1; d_call: NA; clone_size: NA
cdr3_aa: CASSPGQGQVDGELFF; cdr3_nt: TGCGCCAGCAGCCCCGGACAGGGGCAGGTGGACGGGGAGCTGTTTTTT; v_call: TRBV4-3; j_call: TRBJ2-2; d_call: TRBD1; clone_size: NA
cdr3_aa: CAWSYRAQGEQYF; cdr3_nt: TGTGCCTGGAGCTACCGGGCCCAGGGGGAGCAGTACTTC; v_call: TRBV30; j_call: TRBJ2-7; d_call: NA; clone_size: once
cdr3_aa: CASSLVRQKHRNTEAFF; cdr3_nt: TGTGCCAGCAGCTTAGTCAGACAGAAACATAGGAACACTGAAGCTTTCTTT; v_call: TRBV7-9; j_call: TRBJ1-1; d_call: NA; clone_size: few
cdr3_aa: CASRPGGGGTEAFF; cdr3_nt: TGTGCCAGCAGGCCAGGGGGCGGGGGCACTGAAGCTTTCTTT; v_call: TRBV2; j_call: TRBJ1-1; d_call: TRBD1; clone_size: NA
cdr3_aa: CASSAGTGKSQPQHF; cdr3_nt: TGCGCCAGCAGCGCGGGGACAGGGAAGTCTCAGCCCCAGCATTTT; v_call: TRBV5-1; j_call: TRBJ1-5; d_call: TRBD1; clone_size: NA
cdr3_aa: CASSDGVDQPQHF; cdr3_nt: TGTGCCAGCAGTGATGGGGTAGACCAGCCCCAGCATTTT; v_call: TRBV6-1; j_call: TRBJ1-5; d_call: NA; clone_size: NA
cdr3_aa: CASSYIPDNRYGYTF; cdr3_nt: TGTGCCAGCAGCTATATCCCCGACAACAGATATGGCTACACCTTC; v_call: TRBV7-9; j_call: TRBJ1-2; d_call: NA; clone_size: NA
cdr3_aa: CASSPRGYEQYF; cdr3_nt: TGTGCCAGCAGCCCCCGGGGCTACGAGCAGTACTTC; v_call: TRBV7-8; j_call: TRBJ2-7; d_call: NA; clone_size: few
cdr3_aa: CASSKTEGSTDTQYF; cdr3_nt: TGCGCCAGCAGCAAAACTGAGGGGTCCACAGATACGCAGTATTTT; v_call: TRBV5-1; j_call: TRBJ2-3; d_call: NA; clone_size: NA
cdr3_aa: CATSRDPGNTIYF; cdr3_nt: TGTGCCACCAGCAGAGATCCTGGAAACACCATATATTTT; v_call: TRBV15; j_call: TRBJ1-3; d_call: NA; clone_size: NA
cdr3_aa: CASSLRLAGGRGETQYF; cdr3_nt: TGTGCCAGCAGTCTCCGACTAGCGGGAGGGCGTGGGGAGACCCAGTACTTC; v_call: TRBV27; j_call: TRBJ2-5; d_call: TRBD2; clone_size: NA
cdr3_aa: CASRLQGSLNNEQFF; cdr3_nt: TGTGCCAGCAGGCTACAGGGGTCTCTAAACAATGAGCAGTTCTTC; v_call: TRBV27; j_call: TRBJ2-1; d_call: TRBD1; clone_size: NA
cdr3_aa: CASSLAQGANEKLFF; cdr3_nt: TGCGCCAGCAGCTTGGCGCAGGGGGCGAATGAAAAACTGTTTTTT; v_call: TRBV5-1; j_call: TRBJ1-4; d_call: TRBD1; clone_size: NA
cdr3_aa: CASSLGGAATEAFF; cdr3_nt: TGTGCCAGCAGCTTAGGAGGGGCGGCCACTGAAGCTTTCTTT; v_call: TRBV11-2; j_call: TRBJ1-1; d_call: NA; clone_size: NA
cdr3_aa: CATSGSNQPQHF; cdr3_nt: TGTGCCACCAGCGGGAGCAATCAGCCCCAGCATTTT; v_call: TRBV15; j_call: TRBJ1-5; d_call: NA; clone_size: once
cdr3_aa: CASSQDPGGLSTDTQYF; cdr3_nt: TGCGCCAGCAGCCAAGATCCGGGAGGGTTAAGCACAGATACGCAGTATTTT; v_call: TRBV4-1; j_call: TRBJ2-3; d_call: TRBD2; clone_size: NA
cdr3_aa: CASSLGVVSYYGYTF; cdr3_nt: TGTGCCAGCAGTTTAGGGGTTGTCAGCTACTATGGCTACACCTTC; v_call: TRBV28; j_call: TRBJ1-2; d_call: NA; clone_size: NA
cdr3_aa: CAISESGGLYSGNTIYF; cdr3_nt: TGTGCCATCAGTGAGTCGGGGGGACTTTACTCTGGAAACACCATATATTTT; v_call: TRBV10-3; j_call: TRBJ1-3; d_call: NA; clone_size: NA
cdr3_aa: CSVAPSGVYETQYF; cdr3_nt: TGCAGCGTTGCTCCTAGCGGGGTGTATGAGACCCAGTACTTC; v_call: TRBV29-1; j_call: TRBJ2-5; d_call: TRBD2; clone_size: NA
cdr3_aa: CASRSMGRTDTQYF; cdr3_nt: TGTGCCAGCAGGTCCATGGGCCGCACAGATACGCAGTATTTT; v_call: TRBV5-8; j_call: TRBJ2-3; d_call: NA; clone_size: NA
cdr3_aa: CASSLHPGTEETQYF; cdr3_nt: TGCGCCAGCAGCTTACACCCCGGGACAGAAGAGACCCAGTACTTC; v_call: TRBV5-1; j_call: TRBJ2-5; d_call: TRBD1; clone_size: once
cdr3_aa: CASSLGGLVNGQFF; cdr3_nt: TGTGCCAGCAGCTTAGGCGGACTGGTAAATGGGCAGTTCTTC; v_call: TRBV7-3; j_call: TRBJ2-1; d_call: NA; clone_size: NA